Shown below are 16 T cell receptor beta chains from a single sample sequenced in a study of technical replicates of blood from a few donors. Repertoires were generated with immunoSEQ multiplex PCR, while TCRdb's copy carries only in-frame clones and drops some. The table includes 65,000 to 85,000 clones, 95% to 98% detected once. The source material was T cells isolated from PBMCs. Source of these receptors: a human donor in good health.

This chain joins TRBV27 and TRBJ2-7, with a possible D match to TRBD1 (5 bases). With 3 bases removed from V and 3 bases from J, the gap between germline ends came to 12 bases. This CDR3 region has 14 residues. Per the germline V gene, CDR1 is MNHEY and CDR2 is SMNVEV (reference sequence). CDR3 nucleotides: TGTGCCAGCAGTTTTGGGGCAGGAGACTACGAGCAGTACTTC. This translates into CASSFGAGDYEQYF.

This clone was picked up one time. The CDR3 reads CASVARVTTNEKLFF. CDR3 bases: TGTGCCAGCGTGGCGAGGGTTACAACTAATGAAAAACTGTTTTTT. This chain connects TRBV2 to TRBJ1-4; D not resolved. Germline assignment: CDR1 SNHLY and CDR2 FYNNEI. The V and J ends lost 8 bases and 0 bases respectively, with 13 bases between them. The CDR3 is 15 amino acids.

This CDR3 reads CASSYGGDEQFF. CDR3 coding DNA: TGTGCCAGCAGTTACGGCGGGGATGAGCAGTTCTTC. The gene calls are TRBV6-5 and TRBJ2-1, with a tentative D call TRBD2 (6 bases). Trimming stripped 2 bases from V and 8 bases from J, with 7 bases between. This CDR3 region has 12 residues. Germline V gives CDR1 MNHEY, CDR2 SVGAGI.

The chain links TRBV7-6 to TRBJ1-1; 7 nucleotides line up with TRBD1. V shed 1 base, J shed 8 bases, and the junction held 7 bases outside the gene matches. Germline assignment: CDR1 SGHVS and CDR2 FNYEAQ. The CDR3 spans 14 residues. CDR3 in amino acids: CASSLEVGGGEAFF. For the CDR3, the DNA is TGTGCCAGCAGCTTAGAAGTAGGGGGCGGGGAAGCTTTCTTT.

The genes are TRBV19 and TRBJ2-1, with 7 bases lining up with TRBD1. CDR3 size: 14 residues. J lost 6 bases, V lost 9 bases, and 11 bases had no gene match. Germline V CDR1 and CDR2: LNHDA, SQIVND (reference sequence). The DNA of the CDR3 is TGTGCCAGCCAGACAGGGTATGGGACCAATGAGCAGTTCTTC. Its protein is CASQTGYGTNEQFF.

The rearrangement links TRBV21-1 to TRBJ1-5. TRBV21-1 is designated a pseudogene. The CDR3 is 16 amino acids. The CDR3 loop reads CASSKRSGRSSQPQHF. In DNA, the CDR3 is TGTGCCAGCAGCAAAAGAAGCGGGAGGTCTTCCCAGCCCCAGCATTTT.

The V gene is TRBV6-4, the J gene TRBJ2-7, with D perhaps TRBD2 (6 bases). The CDR3 length is 16 residues. Trimming stripped 2 bases from V and 3 bases from J, with 17 bases between. Germline V lookup: CDR1 MRHNA, CDR2 SNTAGT. In DNA, the CDR3 is TGTGCCAGCAGTGACAGCTGTCTAGCGAGTATCTACGAGCAGTACTTC. It specifies CASSDSCLASIYEQYF.

V usage is TRBV6-5 and J usage is TRBJ2-2, with D hard to call. With 7 bases removed from V and 1 base from J, the gap between germline ends came to 13 bases. This CDR3 has 15 amino acids. The germline CDR1 and CDR2 sequences are MNHEY and SVGAGI. Written as DNA, the CDR3 is TGTGCCAGCACCTTGGGCCAGGTGAACACCGGGGAGCTGTTTTTT. Protein: CASTLGQVNTGELFF.

The rearrangement links TRBV19 to TRBJ1-2; TRBD1 aligns across 7 bases. The V segment lost 6 bases and the J segment 1 base; nucleotides outside the gene matches: 11. The CDR3 loop spans 16 amino acids. Germline lookup yields CDR1 LNHDA and CDR2 SQIVND (reference sequence). Here the CDR3 reads CASSLPSRDSNYGYTF. CDR3 nucleotide sequence: TGTGCCAGTAGCCTCCCATCCCGGGACAGTAACTATGGCTACACCTTC.

For the CDR3, the DNA is TGTGCCAGCGCGAGACAGGGGGGCTACGAGCAGTACTTC. This encodes CASARQGGYEQYF. The chain recombines TRBV6-1 with TRBJ2-7, with 9 bases matching TRBD1. V was pared by 8 bases and J by 3 bases, with 5 bases of the junction left unmatched. Germline V gene data show CDR1 as MNHNS and CDR2 as SASEGT. The CDR3 sequence is 13 residues long.

The rearrangement links TRBV6-5 to TRBJ2-5; 7 positions match TRBD1. The CDR3 totals 16 residues. CDR1 and CDR2 from the germline V gene are MNHEY and SVGAGI. V shed 4 bases, J shed 4 bases, and the junction held 12 bases outside the gene matches. This chain's CDR3 is CASSSFSRGQPETQYF. Here the CDR3 DNA reads TGTGCCAGCAGTTCCTTCTCCCGGGGACAGCCAGAGACCCAGTACTTC.

V usage is TRBV6-6 and J usage is TRBJ2-3, with 7 nucleotides matching TRBD1. This CDR3 has 15 residues. Germline lookup yields CDR1 MNHNY and CDR2 SVGAGI (reference sequence). V gave up 5 bases and J gave up 5 bases; unmatched junction bases: 10. DNA for the CDR3: TGTGCCAGCAGTATGGAGACAGGGTTGGAAGATACGCAGTATTTT. Translating gives CASSMETGLEDTQYF.

The chain recombines TRBV7-6 with TRBJ1-2; 9 bases are a match to TRBD1. With V trimmed by 6 bases and J by 5 bases, 16 bases remained unmatched. Germline V gene lookup returns CDR1 SGHVS and CDR2 FNYEAQ. The CDR3 spans 17 residues. This CDR3 reads CASSAEQGAPLSYGYTF. The CDR3 DNA is TGTGCCAGCAGTGCGGAACAGGGGGCTCCTCTCTCTTATGGCTACACCTTC.

The rearrangement links TRBV12-5 to TRBJ2-6; D perhaps matches TRBD1 (5 bases). Trimming stripped 5 bases from V and 5 bases from J, with 22 bases between. CDR1 is LGHNT, CDR2 FRNRAP, per germline. This CDR3 has 18 residues. CDR3 amino acids: CASGQEHAGQSRANVLTF. CDR3 in DNA: TGTGCTAGTGGTCAGGAGCATGCAGGACAAAGTCGGGCCAACGTCCTGACTTTC.

The chain has TRBV19 and TRBJ1-2, with no clear D. The CDR3 is 12 amino acids. In germline, CDR1 is LNHDA, CDR2 SQIVND (reference sequence). V dropped 5 bases and J dropped 8 bases, with 12 bases sitting between them. The CDR3 DNA reads as TGTGCCAGTAGTTCCCGTGAACGGGGCTACACCTTC. It translates to CASSSRERGYTF.

About this clone itself: Other DNA sequences in this sample translate to the same CDR3. V is TRBV4-2 and J is TRBJ1-3; maybe TRBD1 (5 bases). This CDR3 comprises 16 residues. Germline V gene lookup returns CDR1 LGHNA and CDR2 YNFKEQ. Trimming took 0 bases from V and 7 from J, leaving 16 bases between them. The CDR3 DNA sequence: TGTGCCAGCAGCCAAGATCTGCAGGGTTCGGGCAACACCATATATTTT. The encoded protein is CASSQDLQGSGNTIYF.